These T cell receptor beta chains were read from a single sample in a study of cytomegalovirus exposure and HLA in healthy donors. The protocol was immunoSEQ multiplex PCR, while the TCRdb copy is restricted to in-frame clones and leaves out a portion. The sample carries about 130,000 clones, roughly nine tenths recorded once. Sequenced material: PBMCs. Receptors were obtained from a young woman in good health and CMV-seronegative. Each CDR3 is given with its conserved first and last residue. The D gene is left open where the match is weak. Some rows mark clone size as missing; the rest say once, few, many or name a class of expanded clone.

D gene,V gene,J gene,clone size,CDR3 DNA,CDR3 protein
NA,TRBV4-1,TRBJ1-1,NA,TGCGCCAGCAGCCGCAGACAGGTTTCTGAAGCTTTCTTT,CASSRRQVSEAFF
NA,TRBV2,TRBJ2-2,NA,TGTGCCAGCAGTGACAGGGTGAACACCGGGGAGCTGTTTTTT,CASSDRVNTGELFF
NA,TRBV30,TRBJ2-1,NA,TGTGCCTGGAGTGTACGATCGGAGAAGTTCTTC,CAWSVRSEKFF
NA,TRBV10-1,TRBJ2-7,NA,TGCGCCAGCAGTGAGTCTAGCTACGAGCAGTACTTC,CASSESSYEQYF
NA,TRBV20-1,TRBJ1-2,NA,TGCAGTGCTAGGGGCGTCTATGGCTACACCTTC,CSARGVYGYTF
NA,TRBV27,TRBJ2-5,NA,TGTGCCAGCAGTTTTAATCCCACAGGGCCGGAGACCCAGTACTTC,CASSFNPTGPETQYF
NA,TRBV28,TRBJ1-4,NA,TGTGCCAGCAGTGAACCCGGGAAATCAAATGAAAAACTGTTTTTT,CASSEPGKSNEKLFF
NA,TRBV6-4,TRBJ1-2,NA,TGTGCCAGCAGTGGCGGCGGAACCTATGGCTACACCTTC,CASSGGGTYGYTF
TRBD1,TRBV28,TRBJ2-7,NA,TGTGCCAGCAGTTTGGGCCCGGGACAGGGTGTTTTCGAGCAGTACTTC,CASSLGPGQGVFEQYF
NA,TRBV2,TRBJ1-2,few,TGTGCCAGCAGTGTTGTCGTAACTAACTATGGCTACACCTTC,CASSVVVTNYGYTF
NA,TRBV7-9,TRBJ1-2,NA,TGTGCCAGCAGCCCACACAGGCCGTACTATGGCTACACCTTC,CASSPHRPYYGYTF
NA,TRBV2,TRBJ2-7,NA,TGTGCCAGCGTCAGGGGTCCGAGCTCCTACGAGCAGTACTTC,CASVRGPSSYEQYF
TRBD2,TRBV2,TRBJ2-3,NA,TGTGCCAGCAGGGGGGGGACTAGCCCCACAGATACGCAGTATTTT,CASRGGTSPTDTQYF
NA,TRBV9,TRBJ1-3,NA,TGTGCCAGCAGCACTAGCGGAGGGTCAGGAAACACCATATATTTT,CASSTSGGSGNTIYF
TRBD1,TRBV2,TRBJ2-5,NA,TGTGCCAGCAGCGGACAGGGTGATGGAGAGACCCAGTACTTC,CASSGQGDGETQYF
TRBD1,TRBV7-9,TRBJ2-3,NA,TGTGCCAGCAGCTTATACGGACAGGGCACAGATACGCAGTATTTT,CASSLYGQGTDTQYF
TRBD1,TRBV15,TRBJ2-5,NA,TGTGCCACCAGCAGAGGCGTCAGGGGGCAAGAGACCCAGTACTTC,CATSRGVRGQETQYF
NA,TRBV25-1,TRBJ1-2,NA,TGTGCCAGCAGTGAATGGAGACGGTTCTATGGCTACACCTTC,CASSEWRRFYGYTF
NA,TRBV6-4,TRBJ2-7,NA,TGTGTCTCCGTCCGGGTCTCCTACGAGCAGTACTTC,CVSVRVSYEQYF
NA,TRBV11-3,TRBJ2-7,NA,TGTGCCAGCAGCACCATTAGGGGGGGGGCCTACGAGCAGTACTTC,CASSTIRGGAYEQYF
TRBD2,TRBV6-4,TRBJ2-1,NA,TGTGCCAGCAGTGACCGGACTAGCGGGAGCAATGAGCAGTTCTTC,CASSDRTSGSNEQFF
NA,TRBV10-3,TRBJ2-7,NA,TGTGCCATCAGTGAGGCTGACTACTACGAGCAGTACTTC,CAISEADYYEQYF
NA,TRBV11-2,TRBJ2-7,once,TGTGCCAGCAGGCAAGGGAGGGGACAGGCGGTCTACGAGCAGTACTTC,CASRQGRGQAVYEQYF
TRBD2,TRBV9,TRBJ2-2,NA,TGTGCCAGCAGCGTTAACCCCGGGACTAGCGGGAGAATGCCCGGGGAGCTGTTTTTT,CASSVNPGTSGRMPGELFF
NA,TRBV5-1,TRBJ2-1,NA,TGCGCCAGCAGCTTACTCCAGCGTTCCAATGAGCAGTTCTTC,CASSLLQRSNEQFF
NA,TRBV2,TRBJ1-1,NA,TGTGCCAGCAGTGAGGCAGGGCCTGAAGCTTTCTTT,CASSEAGPEAFF
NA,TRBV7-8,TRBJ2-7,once,TGTGCCAGCAGCTTAGAATACGGCTCCTACGAGCAGTACTTC,CASSLEYGSYEQYF
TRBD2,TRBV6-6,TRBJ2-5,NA,TGTGCCAGCAGTTACCGGGCCCGGGGGGAACAAGAGACCCAGTACTTC,CASSYRARGEQETQYF
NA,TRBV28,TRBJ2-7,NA,TGTGCCAGCAGTTTCGAGAGGTACTCCTACGAGCAGTACTTC,CASSFERYSYEQYF
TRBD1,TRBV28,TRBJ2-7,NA,TGTGCCAGCAGGGGGACAGGGGTTTCCTACGAGCAGTACTTC,CASRGTGVSYEQYF
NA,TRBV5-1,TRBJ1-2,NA,TGCGCCAGCAGCTTTCTGGGGAGAGGCGGCTACACCTTC,CASSFLGRGGYTF
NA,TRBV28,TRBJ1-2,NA,TGTGCCAGCAGTTTTTTGGGGGACTCTAACTATGGCTACACCTTC,CASSFLGDSNYGYTF
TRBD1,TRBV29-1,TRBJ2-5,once,TGCAGCGTTGAAGGAGCGACAGGGGCTGAGACCCAGTACTTC,CSVEGATGAETQYF
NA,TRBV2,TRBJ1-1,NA,TGTGCCAGCAGTGATGACGGGGTGGTTCCTATTCCTGAAGCTTTCTTT,CASSDDGVVPIPEAFF
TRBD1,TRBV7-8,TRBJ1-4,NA,TGTGCCAGCAAACCCGTAGGTCAGGGGGTCGAAAAACTGTTTTTT,CASKPVGQGVEKLFF
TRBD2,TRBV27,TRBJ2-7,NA,TGTGCCAGCAGTTTATCGGGAGGGCCCCACGAGCAGTACTTC,CASSLSGGPHEQYF
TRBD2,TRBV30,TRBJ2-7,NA,TGTGCCTGGAGCCCCGGAGGGGCTAGCGGGATAACACACGAGCAGTACTTC,CAWSPGGASGITHEQYF
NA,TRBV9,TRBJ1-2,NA,TGTGCCAGCAGCGTAGATGGGGGCTCTGGCTACACCTTC,CASSVDGGSGYTF
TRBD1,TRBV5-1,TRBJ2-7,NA,TGCGCCAGCAGCTTGGGACAGGGGGAGCCCTACGAGCAGTACTTC,CASSLGQGEPYEQYF
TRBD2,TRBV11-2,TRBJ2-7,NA,TGTGCCAGCAGCGTGAGCGGGGAGGGAACCTACGAGCAGTACTTC,CASSVSGEGTYEQYF
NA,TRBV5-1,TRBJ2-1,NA,TGCGCCAGCAGCCTTGTCCCCCTGACAGTGAGCTCCTACAATGAGCAGTTCTTC,CASSLVPLTVSSYNEQFF
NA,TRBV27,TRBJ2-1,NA,TGTGCCAGCAGTCCTTTCGCGACATTCTCCTACAATGAGCAGTTCTTC,CASSPFATFSYNEQFF
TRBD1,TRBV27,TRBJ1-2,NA,TGTGCCAGCAGTTTCGGGACAGGGGATGGCTACACCTTC,CASSFGTGDGYTF
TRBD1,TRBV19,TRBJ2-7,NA,TGTGCCAGTAGTATAAGTTCAGGGGGCGAGCAGTACTTC,CASSISSGGEQYF
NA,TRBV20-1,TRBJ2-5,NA,TGCAGTGCTAGAGATCTGGAGACCCAGTACTTC,CSARDLETQYF
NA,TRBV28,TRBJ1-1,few,TGTGCCAGCAGTTTATCCGACACTGAAGCTTTCTTT,CASSLSDTEAFF
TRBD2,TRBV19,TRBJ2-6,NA,TGTGCCAGTAGTGCGAGCGGGAGGGCCGCGGGGGCCAACGTCCTGACTTTC,CASSASGRAAGANVLTF
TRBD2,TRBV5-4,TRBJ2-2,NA,TGTGCCAGCAGCTCCCCTAGCGGGGGAGCTGGCGGGGAGCTGTTTTTT,CASSSPSGGAGGELFF
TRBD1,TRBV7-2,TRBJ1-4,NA,TGTGCCAGCAGTCGAGATGGACAGGGTGGTGAAAAACTGTTTTTT,CASSRDGQGGEKLFF
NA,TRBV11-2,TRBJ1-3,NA,TGTGCCAGCAGCCTCGTCCGGGGGTCAGCTTCTGGAAACACCATATATTTT,CASSLVRGSASGNTIYF
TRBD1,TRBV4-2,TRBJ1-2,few,TGTGCCAGCAGCCAAAGAGGACAGGGGGCGCCTGGCTACACCTTC,CASSQRGQGAPGYTF
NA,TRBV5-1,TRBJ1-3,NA,TGCGCCAGCAGCTTGGGGGACTTCTCTGGAAACACCATATATTTT,CASSLGDFSGNTIYF